The 20 T cell receptor beta chains below all came from one sample that was sequenced in a study of CD4 and CD8 cells across lung adenocarcinoma regions. TCRdb reprocessed the PCR reads with MiXCR, giving one entry per CDR3 protein. The table lists 10,000 to 15,000 distinct CDR3 sequences, around 61% of them singletons, with 36% in the top ten. The source material was CD8+ T cells from the margin of a lung tumor. These TCRs come from a female donor with lung adenocarcinoma. The CD4 and CD8 labels of this study may be unreliable.

This chain connects TRBV6-1 to TRBJ2-3; 13 positions agree with TRBD2. With V trimmed by 3 bases and J by 2 bases, 8 bases remained unmatched. Per the germline V gene, CDR1 is MNHNS and CDR2 is SASEGT. The CDR3 contains 18 residues. The DNA for the CDR3 is TGTGCCAGCAGTGATACTAGCGGGGGGGCGATTCCCACAGATACGCAGTATTTT. Protein sequence: CASSDTSGGAIPTDTQYF.

DNA for the CDR3: TGTGCCAGCAGTTCCAACCCCTTAGCGGGAGGGACTATCCACAATGAGCAGTTCTTC. Its translation: CASSSNPLAGGTIHNEQFF. This rearrangement joins TRBV27 to TRBJ2-1; 11 positions match TRBD2. In germline, CDR1 is MNHEY, CDR2 SMNVEV (reference sequence). With V trimmed by 4 bases and J by 5 bases, 16 bases remained unmatched. The CDR3 covers 19 residues.

Only a few counts were recorded for this clonotype. This sequence joins TRBV7-2 and TRBJ2-5; 8 bases agree with TRBD2. Germline loops: CDR1 SGHTA, CDR2 FQGNSA. This CDR3 has 14 residues. V lost 3 bases, J lost 2 bases, and 2 bases stayed unmatched. CDR3 in amino acids: CASSFQRGQETQYF. The CDR3 nucleotides are TGTGCCAGCAGCTTTCAGCGGGGGCAAGAGACCCAGTACTTC.

The table lists this clonotype with many counts. The chain carries TRBV5-1 and TRBJ1-2; D uncertain. V lost 0 bases and J 7 bases, leaving 13 bases between the germline ends. The germline gives CDR1 SGHRS, CDR2 YFSETQ. The CDR3 has 14 amino acids. CDR3 in DNA: TGCGCCAGCAGCTTGGGTGCCCTTCATGCTGGCTACACCTTC. The encoded protein is CASSLGALHAGYTF.

DNA of the CDR3: TGCGCGAGCCTCGAGATCCGGAACGGAGAGACCCAGTACTTC. It is translated as CASLEIRNGETQYF. The V and J genes are TRBV10-1 and TRBJ2-5; D is unresolved. Germline V gene lookup returns CDR1 WNHNN and CDR2 SYGVQD (reference sequence). This CDR3 region has 14 residues.

The V and J genes are TRBV27 and TRBJ2-2; possibly TRBD1 for D (6 bases). V was pared by 1 base and J by 0 bases, with 12 bases between. CDR3 length equals 17 residues. Germline V gene lookup returns CDR1 MNHEY and CDR2 SMNVEV (reference sequence). This CDR3 reads CASSLLGHSSNTGELFF. In nucleotides, the CDR3 is TGTGCCAGCAGTTTATTGGGACACTCATCGAACACCGGGGAGCTGTTTTTT.

V and J are TRBV27 and TRBJ2-5; D might be TRBD1 or TRBD2, each matching 6 bases. This CDR3 region has 13 residues. Germline-derived CDR1 and CDR2 are MNHEY and SMNVEV (reference sequence). V lost 8 bases and J 8 bases, leaving 18 bases between the germline ends. The DNA of the CDR3 is TGTGCCAGCGGGGGCCGGGAGCCAGATACCCAGTACTTC. Translating gives CASGGREPDTQYF.

This clonotype was detected a few times. This chain connects TRBV5-1 to TRBJ1-1; maybe TRBD1 (5 bases). Germline assignment: CDR1 SGHRS and CDR2 YFSETQ. Trimming took 0 bases from V and 5 from J, leaving 11 bases between them. The CDR3 runs to 14 residues. The CDR3 loop is CASSLEGVGTEAFF. The CDR3 DNA is TGCGCCAGCAGCTTGGAAGGGGTCGGAACTGAAGCTTTCTTT.

For this clonotype: This CDR3 fails to terminate in the conserved phenylalanine or tryptophan, so it likely reflects a read error. The limits of the CDR3 on the DNA are not certain, so only TCRdb's listed CDR3 is given. The chain links TRBV7-1 to TRBJ2-1; the D call of TRBD1 is as the table states it, not checked on the DNA. TRBV7-1 is reported as an ORF; its role is uncertain. The CDR3 is 11 residues long, counting both termini. The chain's CDR3 is CASTGRQVGVS.

The chain recombines TRBV5-8 with TRBJ2-3, with no clear D. CDR1 is SGHTS, CDR2 YDEGEE, per germline. The CDR3 is made up of 15 amino acids. With 4 bases removed from V and 5 bases from J, the gap between germline ends came to 17 bases. CDR3 coding DNA: TGTGCCAGCAGCCCGGCCGGGTTTGGTAGAGATACGCAGTATTTT. This codes for CASSPAGFGRDTQYF.

The chain employs TRBV6-2 or TRBV6-3 and TRBJ2-5; 8 bases are shared with TRBD1. V was pared by 1 base and J by 5 bases, with 6 bases of the junction left unmatched. The V gene's germline CDR1 is MNHEY and CDR2 SVGEGT. The CDR3 has 15 residues. CDR3 bases: TGTGCCAGCAGTTACTTGGCAGGGGGCATGGAGACCCAGTACTTC. It is translated as CASSYLAGGMETQYF.

As to this clonotype: A junction end diverges from the germline sequence, so it may reflect a read error. The chain is built from TRBV10-2 and TRBJ2-3, with D perhaps TRBD2 (6 bases). The germline CDR1 and CDR2 sequences are WSHSY and SAAADI. This CDR3 has 15 amino acids. DNA of the CDR3: TGCGCCAGCAGAGAGGGACTGTGGGCCACAGATACTCAGTACTTT. It codes for CASREGLWATDTQYF.

There are a few counts of this clonotype. CDR3 nucleotides: TGTGCCAGCAGATACAAACGGGGACTATTCCAAGAGACCCAGTACTTC. It translates to CASRYKRGLFQETQYF. The V and J genes are TRBV6-5 and TRBJ2-5; TRBD2 matches at 7 bases. Trimming cost V 6 bases and J 1 base; bases outside gene matches: 11. Per the germline V gene, CDR1 is MNHEY and CDR2 is SVGAGI. The CDR3 is 16 amino acids.

This clonotype was seen ten or more times. The chain couples TRBV10-2 to TRBJ2-1; 15 positions match TRBD2. The germline V gene encodes CDR1 WSHSY and CDR2 SAAADI. V dropped 3 bases and J dropped 8; count of bases not matched to a gene: 2. This CDR3 is built from 15 residues. The CDR3 spells CASSEGTSGGHEQFF. The DNA for the CDR3 is TGCGCCAGCAGTGAAGGGACTAGCGGGGGGCATGAGCAGTTCTTC.

The chain uses TRBV6-1 and TRBJ1-1; no clear D. Germline CDR1 and CDR2: MNHNS and SASEGT. Between the trimmed V and J ends, which lost 6 bases and 0 bases, there was a span of 14 bases. The CDR3 spans 15 residues. For the CDR3, the DNA is TGTGCCAGCAGAGCCCAGGCAGGACTGAACACTGAAGCTTTCTTT. It specifies CASRAQAGLNTEAFF.

This clonotype was picked up a small number of times. This sequence joins TRBV6-5 and TRBJ2-1; 8 nucleotides line up with TRBD1. The CDR3 spans 19 residues. The germline V gene encodes CDR1 MNHEY and CDR2 SVGAGI. Germline trimming cut 2 bases from V and 4 bases from J; bases unmatched to any gene: 16. DNA for the CDR3: TGTGCCAGCAGTTACCACAGGGGGAGTTCAAAGGGGAATTACAATGAGCAGTTCTTC. Translating gives CASSYHRGSSKGNYNEQFF.

This clonotype occurred once. V and J are TRBV6-1 and TRBJ2-4; 8 nucleotides agree with TRBD2. The CDR3 is made up of 15 amino acids. Looked up from germline, CDR1 is MNHNS and CDR2 is SASEGT. V lost 5 bases, J lost 12 bases, and 15 bases stayed unmatched. In DNA, the CDR3 is TGTGCCAGCAGTCCGAGGCGGGGGGCCAAAGATACTCAGTACTTC. Protein: CASSPRRGAKDTQYF.

This clonotype is medium-sized. A read error may produce the germline difference seen at one junction end. CDR3 in DNA: TGTGCCAGCAGTGAACAGGTCGAGGCCAGCTTT. Its protein product is CASSEQVEASF. J is TRBJ1-4 and V is TRBV6-1; D unresolved. There are 11 residues in the CDR3. CDR1 MNHNS and CDR2 SASEGT come from the germline V gene.

This clonotype occurred many times. The chain employs TRBV6-5 and TRBJ2-1; 11 bases agree with TRBD1. Germline V gene lookup returns CDR1 MNHEY and CDR2 SVGAGI. V lost 0 bases, J lost 6 bases, and 4 bases stayed unmatched. The CDR3 is 16 residues long. The CDR3 here is CASSYSSGTGGNEQFF. The DNA for the CDR3 is TGTGCCAGCAGTTACTCGTCCGGGACAGGGGGCAATGAGCAGTTCTTC.

This rearrangement joins TRBV9 to TRBJ2-5; 7 bases match TRBD2. CDR1 and CDR2 from the germline V gene are SGDLS and YYNGEE. This CDR3 spans 15 amino acids. With 4 bases clipped from V and 11 bases from J, the junction kept 17 bases outside the gene matches. The CDR3 DNA reads as TGTGCCAGCAGCCTTTCTAGCGGTCTTTACAATGAGCAGTACTTC. As protein: CASSLSSGLYNEQYF.